What follows are 32 T cell receptor beta chains derived from one specimen sequenced in a study of tumor-infiltrating lymphocytes in oesophageal squamous cell carcinoma. MiXCR, applied by TCRdb to the PCR reads, yields one record per CDR3 protein. The data hold some 18,000 distinct CDR3 sequences, with about two fifths observed a single time. Sequencing was performed on normal esophageal tissue next to the tumor. The receptors originated from a male donor with esophageal squamous cell carcinoma.

This clonotype came up a few times. This sequence joins TRBV7-3 and TRBJ2-5; no clear D gene. In germline, CDR1 is SGHTA, CDR2 FQGTGA. This CDR3 is built from 9 residues. Trimming took off 2 bases at V and 13 bases at J, with 5 bases between the two ends. CDR3 bases: TGTGCCAGCAGCTTAGGTCCGTACTTC. This encodes CASSLGPYF.

This clonotype is categorized as medium-sized. This rearrangement joins TRBV7-2 to TRBJ2-7, with D hard to call. Germline V CDR1 and CDR2: SGHTA, FQGNSA. This CDR3 region has 14 residues. V shed 3 bases and J shed 2 bases, with 11 bases lying between them. CDR3: CASSFSPEAYEQYF. The CDR3 DNA reads TGTGCCAGCAGCTTCTCGCCGGAAGCCTACGAGCAGTACTTC.

There are many counts of this clonotype. This may come from a read error, since a much larger clone is one base off. The chain links TRBV7-9 to TRBJ2-4; possible D gene TRBD2, 6 bases. The end of the DNA fits TRBJ2-1 better, so the J call may be wrong. The CDR3 consists of 17 residues. Germline V gives CDR1 SEHNR, CDR2 FQNEAQ (reference sequence). CDR3 region: CASSLIGGGFAKNIQFF. The CDR3 nucleotides are TGTGCCAGCAGCTTAATCGGGGGTGGGTTTGCCAAAAACATTCAGTTCTTC.

CDR3 bases: TGTGCCAGCAGTAGCCAGGGGGGTCAGCCCCAGCATTTT. Its translation: CASSSQGGQPQHF. This chain links TRBV12-3 or TRBV12-4 with TRBJ1-5, with 7 positions matching TRBD1. The ends lost 5 bases at V and 6 bases at J; junction bases unmatched: 4. The CDR3 sequence is 13 residues long.

This clonotype was counted many times. CDR3: CASSDTGGGQPQHF. CDR3 coding DNA: TGTGCCAGCAGTGACACAGGGGGGGGTCAGCCCCAGCATTTT. V and J are TRBV6-1 and TRBJ1-5; the match to TRBD1 covers 8 bases. The germline CDR1 and CDR2 sequences are MNHNS and SASEGT. V gave up 3 bases and J gave up 6 bases; unmatched junction bases: 4. The CDR3 is 14 amino acids.

This clonotype was counted a few times. The conserved phenylalanine or tryptophan is not found at the CDR3 terminus, so this likely reflects a read error. The limits of the CDR3 on the DNA are not certain, so only TCRdb's listed CDR3 is given. The V call is TRBV7-3, the J call TRBJ2-2; the D call of TRBD2 is as the table states it, not checked on the DNA. The CDR3 has 11 amino acids, counting both end residues. CDR1 and CDR2 from the germline V gene are SGHTA and FQGTGA. The CDR3 loop is CASSPTGLAGV.

V and J are TRBV7-2 and TRBJ2-3; a possible D gene is TRBD1 (6 bases). CDR1 is SGHTA and CDR2 is FQGNSA in the germline V gene. Trimming removed 3 bases at V and 2 bases at J, with 9 bases between. The CDR3 spans 14 residues. The CDR3 bases are TGTGCCAGCAGCTTTGACAGGTTCACAGATACGCAGTATTTT. It yields the protein CASSFDRFTDTQYF.

The genes are TRBV12-3 or TRBV12-4 and TRBJ2-1, with D tentatively TRBD1 (5 bases). The J call may be incorrect, as the DNA end agrees better with TRBJ2-5. CDR3 length: 14 residues. CDR3 loop: CASSLFDRQETQYF. CDR3 nucleotide sequence: TGTGCCAGCAGTTTATTTGACAGACAAGAGACCCAGTACTTC.

This clonotype was found many times. V is TRBV5-1 and J is TRBJ2-5; TRBD2 matches at 8 bases. Germline V gene sequence: CDR1 SGHRS, CDR2 YFSETQ. The CDR3 totals 13 residues. V was pared by 3 bases and J by 5 bases, with 3 bases of the junction left unmatched. CDR3 coding DNA: TGCGCCAGCAGCTGGCGGGGGGACGAGACCCAGTACTTC. It yields the protein CASSWRGDETQYF.

This clonotype occurred a few times. The chain combines TRBV7-2 with TRBJ2-1; 7 bases map to TRBD2. The CDR3 length is 16 residues. Trimming at V came to 4 bases and at J to 5 bases, leaving 11 bases not matched to a gene. Germline assignment: CDR1 SGHTA and CDR2 FQGNSA. The CDR3 region is CASSWRLASNHNEQFF. CDR3 sequence (DNA): TGTGCCAGCAGCTGGCGACTAGCAAGTAATCACAATGAGCAGTTCTTC.

This clonotype was seen at least ten times. The rearrangement joins TRBV4-1 to TRBJ2-7, with 12 bases lining up with TRBD2. Germline V gives CDR1 MGHRA, CDR2 YSYEKL. There are 16 residues in the CDR3. After removal of 2 bases from V and 2 bases from J, the junction contained 4 bases not matched to a gene. For the CDR3, the DNA is TGCGCCAGCAGCCAACGGCTAGCGGGAGGGACCTACGAGCAGTACTTC. Translated, it gives CASSQRLAGGTYEQYF.

This sequence joins TRBV7-6 and TRBJ2-6; 7 nucleotides agree with TRBD1. J was trimmed by 0 bases and V by 2 bases; bases with no gene match: 10. The length of the CDR3 is 19 residues. Germline V gene lookup returns CDR1 SGHVS and CDR2 FNYEAQ. The CDR3, as DNA: TGTGCCAGCAGCTTAAGTCTGGGGACAGCGAGCTCTGGGGCCAACGTCCTGACTTTC. This encodes CASSLSLGTASSGANVLTF.

The J gene is TRBJ2-3, the V gene TRBV7-2; no definite D call. The length of the CDR3 is 15 residues. Trimming took 1 base from V and 1 from J, leaving 9 bases between them. Germline V gene lookup returns CDR1 SGHTA and CDR2 FQGNSA. The CDR3 protein is CASSLGTPRTDTQYF. The CDR3 nucleotides read TGTGCCAGCAGCTTAGGGACCCCCCGCACAGATACGCAGTATTTT.

This rearrangement joins TRBV7-6 to TRBJ1-1; 7 bases fit TRBD1. Trimming removed 6 bases from V and 6 bases from J; junction bases left unmatched: 4. Germline V gives CDR1 SGHVS, CDR2 FNYEAQ. The CDR3 runs to 12 residues. The CDR3 loop is CASSSGGAEAFF. Here the CDR3 DNA reads TGTGCCAGCAGTTCAGGGGGGGCTGAAGCTTTCTTT.

The V and J genes are TRBV7-9 and TRBJ1-1; TRBD1 matches at 7 bases. Germline CDR1 is SEHNR and CDR2 is FQNEAQ (reference sequence). The CDR3 covers 14 residues. The J segment lost 6 bases and the V segment lost 4 bases, leaving 8 bases of the junction unmatched. CDR3 sequence (DNA): TGTGCCAGCAGCTCGGGACAGCATAAGGCTGAAGCTTTCTTT. As protein: CASSSGQHKAEAFF.

This clonotype was recorded at least ten times. The chain employs TRBV12-3 or TRBV12-4 and TRBJ1-6; D may be TRBD1 (5 bases). The CDR3 is made up of 13 amino acids. Trimming took 6 bases from V and 4 from J, leaving 7 bases between them. The CDR3 here is CASRQAYNSPLHF. The CDR3 bases are TGTGCCAGCAGACAGGCTTATAATTCACCCCTCCACTTT.

This clonotype was observed at least ten times. This chain uses TRBV6-1 with TRBJ1-2, with 9 bases matching TRBD1. Germline CDR1 is MNHNS and CDR2 is SASEGT. The CDR3 sequence is 11 residues long. With V trimmed by 8 bases and J by 8 bases, 3 bases remained unmatched. CDR3 loop: CASGTGGGYTF. CDR3 nucleotides: TGTGCCAGCGGTACAGGGGGCGGCTACACCTTC.

The CDR3 protein is CASSEAGELFF. In DNA, the CDR3 is TGTGCCAGCAGTGAGGCCGGGGAGCTGTTTTTT. The chain joins TRBV6-1 to TRBJ2-2; D uncertain. CDR3 length: 11 amino acids. Germline CDR1 reads MNHNS; CDR2 reads SASEGT. The ends were cut back, 3 bases at V and 6 bases at J, with 2 bases in the middle.

Relative to its sample, this clonotype is large. The J gene is TRBJ2-1, the V gene TRBV7-6; D possibly corresponds to TRBD2 (6 bases). There are 15 residues in the CDR3. V dropped 4 bases and J dropped 0 bases, with 10 bases sitting between them. The germline CDR1 and CDR2 sequences are SGHVS and FNYEAQ. In DNA form, the CDR3 reads TGTGCCAGCAGCTACGGGGGTAGCTCCTACAATGAGCAGTTCTTC. This encodes CASSYGGSSYNEQFF.

The CDR3 region has the DNA TGTGCCAGCAGTTTTGAGCGACACCCTGGGGCCAACGTCCTGACTTTC. Its translation is CASSFERHPGANVLTF. V is TRBV28 and J is TRBJ2-6; D call uncertain. This CDR3 region has 16 residues. Germline V gene lookup returns CDR1 MDHEN and CDR2 SYDVKM. With 3 bases removed from V and 2 bases from J, the gap between germline ends came to 11 bases.

On this clonotype itself: Mismatch with germline at one junction end may stem from a read error. In nucleotides, the CDR3 is TGTGCCAGCAGCTTAGCGGACAGGGGGAATTCACCCCTCCACTTC. This gives the protein CASSLADRGNSPLHF. The chain carries TRBV7-6 and TRBJ2-1, with 10 bases matching TRBD1. Germline V lookup: CDR1 SGHVS, CDR2 FNYEAQ. CDR3 size: 15 residues. The whole variable domain, remainder taken from reference TRBV7-6 and TRBJ2-1, is GAGVSQSPRYKVTKRGQDVALRCDPISGHVSLYWYRQALGQGPEFLTYFNYEAQQDKSGLPNDRFSAERPEGSISTLTIQRTEQRDSAMYRCASSLADRGNSPLHFGPGTRLTVL.

The DNA of the CDR3 is TGTGCCAGTAGTATGGATGTAGAGCAGTACTTC. It specifies CASSMDVEQYF. The chain employs TRBV19 and TRBJ2-5; no clear D gene. Trimming cost V 3 bases and J 11 bases, with 10 bases left between them. The germline V gene has CDR1 LNHDA and CDR2 SQIVND (reference sequence). CDR3 length: 11 residues.

A note on this clonotype: A read error is possible here, since a much larger clone lies one base away. This chain uses TRBV11-2 with TRBJ2-5; no clear D. This CDR3 spans 16 amino acids. The germline V gene encodes CDR1 SGHAT and CDR2 FQNNGV. Trimming stripped 4 bases from V and 11 bases from J, with 26 bases between. The DNA for the CDR3 is TGTGCCAGCAGCTCCTATTCAGACTCGCTCTACAATGAGCAGTACTTC. This translates into CASSSYSDSLYNEQYF.

Relative to its sample, this clonotype is large. The genes are TRBV7-6 and TRBJ1-1; no clear D gene. Trimming took 5 bases from V and 2 from J, leaving 12 bases between them. This CDR3 has 14 residues. Germline-derived CDR1 and CDR2 are SGHVS and FNYEAQ. The CDR3 loop reads CASSPTGLNTEAFF. DNA of the CDR3: TGTGCCAGCAGCCCGACCGGACTTAACACTGAAGCTTTCTTT.

This clonotype appeared a few times. The chain employs TRBV18 and TRBJ2-5; 8 nucleotides line up with TRBD1. Per the germline V gene, CDR1 is KGHSH and CDR2 is LQKENI. Germline trimming cut 5 bases from V and 5 bases from J; bases unmatched to any gene: 4. This CDR3 is built from 13 residues. The CDR3 loop is CASSTRQGETQYF. CDR3 nucleotide sequence: TGTGCCAGCTCAACCCGACAGGGGGAGACCCAGTACTTC.

This clonotype has ten or more counts. The chain recombines TRBV28 with TRBJ2-7; D possibly corresponds to TRBD2 (5 bases). Trimming pared 6 bases from V and 1 base from J, leaving 13 bases between. Germline CDR1 reads MDHEN; CDR2 reads SYDVKM. CDR3 length equals 14 residues. CDR3 loop: CASRPLRDSYEQYF. The CDR3 nucleotides are TGTGCCAGCAGACCCCTACGGGATTCCTACGAGCAGTACTTC.

The chain links TRBV6-5 to TRBJ2-3; D is unclear. CDR3 length equals 13 residues. V gave up 6 bases and J gave up 4 bases, with 11 bases separating them. The germline V gene has CDR1 MNHEY and CDR2 SVGAGI. In DNA form, the CDR3 reads TGTGCCAGCAGCTATACCCGGGCAGATACGCAGTATTTT. Translation: CASSYTRADTQYF.

The chain links TRBV20-1 to TRBJ2-5, with TRBD2 identical over 14 bases. Germline lookup yields CDR1 DFQATT and CDR2 SNEGSKA (reference sequence). V lost 1 base and J lost 5; bases outside the gene matches: 18. The CDR3 loop spans 20 amino acids. The CDR3 DNA is TGCAGTGCTAGAGGGGGCAGGCCAGGGACTAGCGGGAGAATGGGGGAGACCCAGTACTTC. Translating it yields CSARGGRPGTSGRMGETQYF.

This clonotype was counted a few times. V is TRBV19 and J is TRBJ2-3; maybe TRBD1 (6 bases). V lost 7 bases and J lost 4, with 21 bases in between. The CDR3 sequence is 16 residues long. The germline V gene has CDR1 LNHDA and CDR2 SQIVND (reference sequence). CDR3 protein: CASTAPGRGTSDTQYF. As DNA, the CDR3 is TGTGCCAGTACCGCTCCCGGCAGGGGAACGTCAGATACGCAGTATTTT.

The chain employs TRBV18 and TRBJ2-2; 12 bases are a match to TRBD2. Germline CDR1 and CDR2: KGHSH and LQKENI. This CDR3 contains 16 residues. Germline trimming cut 6 bases from V and 4 bases from J; bases unmatched to any gene: 6. The CDR3 loop reads CASSQGLAGPTGELFF. As DNA, the CDR3 is TGTGCCAGCTCGCAGGGACTAGCGGGCCCCACCGGGGAGCTGTTTTTT.

This clonotype was picked up many times. The chain is built from TRBV6-7 and TRBJ2-5; D unresolved. TRBV6-7 falls under the ORF class, with uncertain function. The CDR3 sequence is 13 residues long. The CDR3 DNA is TGTGCAACTACGGCTGGCGTTCAAGAGACCCAGTACTTC. As protein: CATTAGVQETQYF.

This clonotype was recorded once. Here the CDR3 reads CASSPTSGIRNEQFF. The CDR3 DNA reads TGTGCCAGCAGCCCAACTAGCGGGATAAGGAATGAGCAGTTCTTC. The chain employs TRBV27 and TRBJ2-5; TRBD2 agrees at 10 bases. The J call may not be correct, given that the DNA end is closer to TRBJ2-1. Germline assignment: CDR1 MNHEY and CDR2 SMNVEV (reference sequence). The CDR3 sequence is 15 residues long.